This T cell receptor beta chain was retrieved from a study of vaccination effects on CD4 cells after COVID-19 (dated by TCRdb to about 2022). About the study as a whole: In the ViraFEST assay, PBMC were stimulated with viral peptide pools, and antigen-specific CD4+ T cell clonotypes were then identified by expansion using TCR sequencing. Each participant got two doses of an mRNA SARS-CoV-2 vaccine, either BNT162b2 or mRNA-1273. About 1.8 million PBMC per well were cultured with 9 to 10 ug/ml peptides in IMDM containing approximately 4.5% human AB serum, about 10 IU/ml IL-2 and gentamicin. In both COVID-19 convalescent patients and infection-naive vaccine recipients, the study compared SARS-CoV-2 spike-specific CD4+ TCR repertoires from before mRNA vaccination with those from after it. A total of 10 COVID-19 convalescent patients and several SARS-CoV-2-naive healthy vaccine recipients were included in the full study. In the study, cultures from other donors were sequenced using the Oncomine TCR Beta short-read assay on an Illumina iSeq 100.

Library preparation used the immunoSEQ multiplex PCR assay. DNA from the cultured, isolated CD4+ T cells was subjected to TCR beta CDR3 sequencing. Per the source publication's procedure: Non-productive TCR sequences were removed and reads were trimmed to the CDR3 region, keeping CDR3s of at least 7 amino acids. Antigen-specific clonotypes were identified using the MANAFEST web app by comparison of expansion in peptide wells against reference cultures. Positive clones required FDR<0.05 expansion versus reference and all other wells, odds ratio above 5, and frequency above 0.1% in two replicate wells. Clonotypes significantly expanded in SARS-CoV-2 spike wells and in at least one common cold coronavirus spike condition were defined as cross-reactive. CDR3 similarity was assessed by Levenshtein distance with the stringdist R package, and unrooted trees were built with ape in R 3.6.1. Imported from immuneACCESS, the table was reduced by TCRdb to in-frame sequences with V and J called. These copies leave out some clones; in studies compared against another copy, an unresolved V gene accounts for under half, and the cause of the remainder is not known. The D gene and trimming were derived from the DNA, and the V and J assignments and clone size from that table. The sample has some 28,000 clones on record, around three fifths of them singletons. The ten largest clonotypes hold approximately 9.8% of the sample.

After roughly 11 days of culture, CD4+ T cells were isolated with the EasySep CD4+ T cell isolation kit. Negative nucleocapsid antibody results before and after vaccination confirmed that the healthy vaccine recipients had no prior SARS-CoV-2 infection. Half of the culture medium was replaced with fresh IL-2-containing medium on days 3 and 7. Unless noted otherwise, every peptide stimulation condition was cultured in triplicate wells. PBMC were separated from whole blood using Ficoll-Paque Plus gradient centrifugation and were then either cryopreserved at -140C or used fresh. Genomic DNA was extracted from cultured CD4+ T cells with the QIAamp micro DNA kit. Notes on this clone: There is no known antigen for this receptor. No much larger clone exists at a distance of one base, and base qualities are not known.

The paper's findings and limits, for the study overall: Clones induced by infection and clones induced by vaccination both contracted markedly at late timepoints after vaccination, which fits with T cell responses waning over time. Among healthy vaccine recipients, nearly all vaccine-induced clones were SARS-CoV-2 mono-reactive, and only 1 of 255 was cross-reactive with common cold coronaviruses. Limitations of the study were the small number of convalescent patients and the absence of early post-infection timepoints.

This sequence originates from a human donor who received a COVID-19 vaccine. This material consisted of CD4+ T cells from PBMCs cultured without peptide, taken before COVID-19 vaccination.

This receptor has the CDR3 CASSPPLGTLNTEAFF. The bases read TGTGCCAGCTCACCACCTCTGGGGACCTTGAACACTGAAGCTTTCTTT. The chain is assembled from TRBV18 and TRBJ1-1; the D gene is perhaps TRBD1, from 5 matching bases. For CDR1 and CDR2, the germline V gene lists KGHSH and LQKENI. There are 16 amino acids in the CDR3, from cysteine to phenylalanine inclusive. Only the CDR3 region is kept as DNA, spanning 48 bases read in frame from base 1. Trimming removed 0 bases from V and 0 bases from J, leaving 11 bases between the germline ends.